This T cell receptor beta chain comes out of a study of CD8 T cells in ankylosing spondylitis. TCRdb analysed the 5' RACE reads with MiXCR anew, one entry per CDR3 protein. Counted here are 300,000 to 350,000 distinct CDR3 sequences, 14% to 15% occurring once; the ten biggest clones make up 0.95% to 1.4%. CDR3 size: 15 residues. The V end was cut by 0 bases, the J end by 0 bases, with 8 bases between. The germline V gene has CDR1 SGHAT and CDR2 FQNNGV. The V gene is TRBV11-2, the J gene TRBJ1-1; D unclear. The source of this sequence is a male donor with ankylosing spondylitis or in good health (not recorded which). Source material: blood, either unsorted or a sorted T cell fraction (not recorded which). The DNA of the CDR3 is TGTGCCAGCAGCTTAGATCCTGGGATGAACACTGAAGCTTTCTTT. Translation gives CASSLDPGMNTEAFF.